The entry below gives a single TCR beta chain sequence along with its context. The data belong to a study of cytomegalovirus exposure and HLA in healthy donors. V was cut by 4 bases and J by 4 bases, with 12 bases left in between. Germline values: CDR1 SGHRS, CDR2 YFSETQ. The CDR3 loop spans 15 amino acids. In the PCR, 60 Vbeta and 13 Jbeta primers were used. Sequencing used immunoSEQ multiplex PCR; TCRdb keeps in-frame clones, though not all of them. The sample includes about 190,000 clones, around 79% of them seen just once. Input material: PBMCs. The TCR originated in a woman aged 45 to 65 in good health and CMV-seronegative. The genes are TRBV5-1 and TRBJ1-6, with D possibly matching TRBD1 (5 bases). The chain's CDR3 is CASSPPGQYNSPLHF. The CDR3 DNA sequence: TGCGCCAGCAGCCCGCCCGGACAATATAATTCACCCCTCCACTTT.